A single T cell receptor (beta chain) is shown here with its context. The sample comes from a study of blood T cell repertoires in COVID-19. Study information: Acute and convalescent COVID-19 samples came from the United States, Italy and Spain. T cells, B-cell-depleted T cells, or PBMCs supplied cDNA or gDNA.

The V gene's germline CDR1 is MNHEY and CDR2 SMNVEV (reference sequence). This CDR3 region has 15 residues. Trimming took off 1 base at V and 1 base at J, with 10 bases between the two ends. Cohorts were assigned according to the clinical history that participants reported. This table comes from immunoSEQ multiplex PCR, and its TCRdb copy is limited to in-frame clones, with some not included. The sample has fewer than 250,000 clones; 87% are singletons. The sequenced material came from PBMCs or T cells enriched from blood (not recorded which). V is TRBV27 and J is TRBJ1-1, with no clear D. The origin of this receptor is a young man who had recovered from COVID-19. CDR3 nucleotides: TGTGCCAGCAGTTTATTATCATCGGGGAACACTGAAGCTTTCTTT. This gives the protein CASSLLSSGNTEAFF.